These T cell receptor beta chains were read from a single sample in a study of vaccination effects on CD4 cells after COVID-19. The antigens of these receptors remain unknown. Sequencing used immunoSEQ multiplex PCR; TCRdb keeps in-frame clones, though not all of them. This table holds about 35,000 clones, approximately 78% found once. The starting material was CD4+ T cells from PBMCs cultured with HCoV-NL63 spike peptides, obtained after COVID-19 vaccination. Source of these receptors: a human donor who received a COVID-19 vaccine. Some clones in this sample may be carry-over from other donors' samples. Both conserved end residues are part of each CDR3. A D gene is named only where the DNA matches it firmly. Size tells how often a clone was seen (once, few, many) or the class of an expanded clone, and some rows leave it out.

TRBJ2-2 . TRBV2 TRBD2 CASRGLAGYTGELFF TGTGCCAGCAGGGGACTAGCGGGCTACACCGGGGAGCTGTTTTTT
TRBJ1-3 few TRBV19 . CASSIHGSGNTIYF TGTGCCAGTAGTATTCATGGCTCTGGAAACACCATATATTTT
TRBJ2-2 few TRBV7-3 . CASSLTRTGELFF TGTGCCAGCAGCTTAACCCGGACCGGGGAGCTGTTTTTT
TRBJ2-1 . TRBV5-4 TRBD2 CASSRFGGAGEQFF TGTGCCAGCAGCCGCTTCGGGGGGGCAGGTGAGCAGTTCTTC
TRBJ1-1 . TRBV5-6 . CASSLEWVNTEAFF TGTGCCAGCAGCTTGGAGTGGGTGAACACTGAAGCTTTCTTT
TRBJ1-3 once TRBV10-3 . CAISALSGNTIYF TGTGCCATCAGTGCCTTATCTGGAAACACCATATATTTT
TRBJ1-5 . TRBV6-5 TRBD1 CASSYSQGFNQPQHF TGTGCCAGCAGTTACTCACAGGGGTTCAATCAGCCCCAGCATTTT
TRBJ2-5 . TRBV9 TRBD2 CASSSSGGAETQYF TGTGCCAGCAGCTCTAGCGGGGGGGCCGAGACCCAGTACTTC
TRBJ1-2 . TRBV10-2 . CASSEAGVGYTF TGCGCCAGCAGTGAGGCTGGGGTTGGCTACACCTTC
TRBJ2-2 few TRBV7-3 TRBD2 CASSSTPGGWNTGELFF TGTGCCAGCAGCTCAACTCCGGGAGGGTGGAACACCGGGGAGCTGTTTTTT
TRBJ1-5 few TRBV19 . CASSYNFRGGQPQHF TGTGCCAGTAGCTACAACTTCCGGGGTGGGCAGCCCCAGCATTTT
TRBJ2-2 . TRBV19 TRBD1 CASSYRVGTVQNTGELFF TGTGCCAGTAGTTACAGGGTAGGGACAGTCCAGAACACCGGGGAGCTGTTTTTT
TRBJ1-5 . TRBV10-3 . CAISEPGPGYQPQHF TGTGCCATCAGTGAGCCGGGACCAGGCTATCAGCCCCAGCATTTT
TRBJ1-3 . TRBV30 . CAWTTGSSGNTIYF TGTGCCTGGACCACAGGGAGTTCTGGAAACACCATATATTTT
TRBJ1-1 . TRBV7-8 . CASSLGGGRVNTEAFF TGTGCCAGCAGCTTAGGGGGGGGTAGGGTGAACACTGAAGCTTTCTTT
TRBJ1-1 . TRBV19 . CASSIRGEGRNTEAFF TGTGCCAGTAGTATTCGGGGGGAAGGGCGGAACACTGAAGCTTTCTTT
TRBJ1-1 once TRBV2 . CASKPGSTEAFF TGTGCCAGTAAACCAGGGTCCACTGAAGCTTTCTTT
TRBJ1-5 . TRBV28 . CASSLNTGTPRQPQHF TGTGCCAGCAGTTTAAACACCGGGACCCCGAGGCAGCCCCAGCATTTT
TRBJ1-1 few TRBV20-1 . CSVFMNTEAFF TGCAGTGTCTTCATGAACACTGAAGCTTTCTTT
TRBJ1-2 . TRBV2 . CASSDRLHGYTF TGTGCCAGCAGTGACAGGCTTCATGGCTACACCTTC
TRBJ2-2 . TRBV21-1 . CARHRAGELFF TGTGCCAGACACAGGGCCGGGGAGCTGTTTTTT
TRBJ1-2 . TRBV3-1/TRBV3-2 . CASSWDTSNYGYTF TGTGCCAGCAGCTGGGACACCTCTAACTATGGCTACACCTTC
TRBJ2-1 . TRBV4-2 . CASSQDTPDLWHNEQFF TGTGCCAGCAGCCAAGATACTCCGGACCTTTGGCACAATGAGCAGTTCTTC
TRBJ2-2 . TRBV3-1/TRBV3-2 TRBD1 CASSWRTGTNTGELFF TGTGCCAGCAGCTGGAGGACAGGGACGAACACCGGGGAGCTGTTTTTT
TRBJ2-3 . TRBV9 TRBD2 CASATGTQLAGGTDTQYF TGTGCCAGCGCAACCGGGACCCAACTAGCGGGGGGCACAGATACGCAGTATTTT
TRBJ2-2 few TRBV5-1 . CASSLEQVANTGELFF TGCGCCAGCAGCTTGGAGCAGGTAGCGAACACCGGGGAGCTGTTTTTT
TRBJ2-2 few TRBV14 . CASSPRLVAGELFF TGTGCCAGCAGCCCGAGACTAGTAGCCGGGGAGCTGTTTTTT
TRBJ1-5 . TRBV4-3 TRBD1 CASSQEPGGTQPQHF TGCGCCAGCAGCCAAGAGCCAGGGGGTACTCAGCCCCAGCATTTT
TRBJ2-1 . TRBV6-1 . CASSEIPGQGQFF TGTGCCAGCAGTGAAATTCCAGGGCAAGGGCAGTTCTTC
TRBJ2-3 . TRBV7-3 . CASSLGTGMSQYF TGTGCCAGCAGCTTAGGGACGGGGATGTCGCAGTATTTT
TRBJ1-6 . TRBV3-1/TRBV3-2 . CASSQVRNSPLHF TGTGCCAGCAGCCAGGTGAGGAATTCACCCCTCCACTTT
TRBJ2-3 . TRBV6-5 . CASRGLGTDTQYF TGTGCCAGCAGGGGGTTAGGCACAGATACGCAGTATTTT
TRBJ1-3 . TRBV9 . CASSVGQPNSGNTIYF TGTGCCAGCAGCGTAGGACAGCCGAACTCTGGAAACACCATATATTTT
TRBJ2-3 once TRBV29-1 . CSVASSTDTQYF TGCAGCGTTGCGAGTAGCACAGATACGCAGTATTTT
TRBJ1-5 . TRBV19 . CATADRPLASNQPQHF TGTGCCACCGCGGACAGACCTCTCGCTAGCAATCAGCCCCAGCATTTT
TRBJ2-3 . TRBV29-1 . CSVATGITSGTQYF TGCAGCGTTGCCACCGGGATAACTAGTGGTACGCAGTATTTT
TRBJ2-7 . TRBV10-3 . CAISDRGLGASGEQYF TGTGCCATCAGTGATCGGGGTTTGGGGGCGTCGGGAGAGCAGTACTTC
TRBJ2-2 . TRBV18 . CASSPRREAGELFF TGTGCCAGCTCACCACGCAGGGAAGCCGGGGAGCTGTTTTTT